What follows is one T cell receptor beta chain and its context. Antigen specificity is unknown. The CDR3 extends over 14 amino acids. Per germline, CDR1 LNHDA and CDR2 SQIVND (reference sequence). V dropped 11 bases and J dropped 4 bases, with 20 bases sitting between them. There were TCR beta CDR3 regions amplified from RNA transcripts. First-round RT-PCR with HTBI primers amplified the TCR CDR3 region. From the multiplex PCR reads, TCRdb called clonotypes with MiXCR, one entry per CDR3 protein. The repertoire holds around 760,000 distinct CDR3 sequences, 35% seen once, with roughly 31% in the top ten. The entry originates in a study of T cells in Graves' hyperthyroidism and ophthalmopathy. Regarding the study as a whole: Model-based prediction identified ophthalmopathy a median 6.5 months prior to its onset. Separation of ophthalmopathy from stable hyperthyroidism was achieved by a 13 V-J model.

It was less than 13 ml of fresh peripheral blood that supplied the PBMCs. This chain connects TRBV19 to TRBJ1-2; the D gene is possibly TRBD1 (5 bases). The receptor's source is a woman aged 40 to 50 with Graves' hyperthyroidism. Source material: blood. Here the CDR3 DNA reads TGTGCCTGGAGCCCCCAGGGCTTCCTCTATGGCTACACCTTC. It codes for CAWSPQGFLYGYTF.